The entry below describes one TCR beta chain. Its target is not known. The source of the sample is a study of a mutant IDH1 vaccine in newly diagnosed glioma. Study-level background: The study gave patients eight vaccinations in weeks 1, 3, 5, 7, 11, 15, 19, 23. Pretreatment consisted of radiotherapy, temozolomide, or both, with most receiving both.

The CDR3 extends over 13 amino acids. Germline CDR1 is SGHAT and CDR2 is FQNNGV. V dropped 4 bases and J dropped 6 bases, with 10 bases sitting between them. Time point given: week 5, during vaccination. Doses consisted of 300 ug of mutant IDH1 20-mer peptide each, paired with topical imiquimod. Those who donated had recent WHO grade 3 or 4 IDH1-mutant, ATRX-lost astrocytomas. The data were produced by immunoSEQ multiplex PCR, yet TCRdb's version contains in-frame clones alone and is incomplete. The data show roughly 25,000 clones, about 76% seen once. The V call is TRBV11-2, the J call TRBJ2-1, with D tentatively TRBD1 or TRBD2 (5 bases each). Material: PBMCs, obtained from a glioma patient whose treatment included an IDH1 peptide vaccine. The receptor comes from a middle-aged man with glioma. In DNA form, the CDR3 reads TGTGCCAGCAGCTGGGGCGAGGGCAATGAGCAGTTCTTC. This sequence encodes CASSWGEGNEQFF.